This passage covers 12 T cell receptor beta chains from one sample sequenced in a study of T cells in localized non-small cell lung cancer (TCRdb year 2020). Preparation of the library involved the immunoSEQ multiplex PCR assay. The immuneACCESS repertoire file appears here via TCRdb, limited to in-frame rearrangements. These files lack a portion of the clones; in checked studies, under half of the deficit traces to unresolved V genes, and the cause of the others is not known. This sample has about 61,000 clones in its table, and about 90% of those were observed once. The top ten clones comprise under 25% of the sample. The sequences come from peripheral blood, collected before any cancer treatment. Receptors were obtained from a man aged 35 to 69 with stage I squamous cell lung carcinoma.

In this sample, this clone turned up once. The CDR3 loop reads CSSKGRVETQYF. The CDR3 DNA sequence: TGCAGCTCGAAGGGAAGGGTGGAGACCCAGTACTTC. V usage is TRBV29-1 and J usage is TRBJ2-5; D gene uncertain. Germline V CDR1 and CDR2: SQVTM, ANQGSEA. The CDR3 is made up of 12 amino acids. The germline V and J ends were trimmed by 8 bases and 5 bases, with 15 bases remaining between them.

This chain uses TRBV6-1 with TRBJ2-2; 8 positions match TRBD2. V lost 4 bases to trimming and J lost 6 bases; unmatched junction nucleotides: 7. CDR1 and CDR2 (germline): MNHNS, SASEGT. The CDR3 consists of 15 residues. CDR3 sequence reads: CASSAVLAGSGELFF. The CDR3, as DNA: TGTGCCAGCAGTGCGGTGTTAGCGGGATCCGGGGAGCTGTTTTTT.

The rearrangement joins TRBV10-3 to TRBJ1-1; D possibly corresponds to TRBD1 (5 bases). Looked up from germline, CDR1 is ENHRY and CDR2 is SYGVKD. The V end was cut by 2 bases, the J end by 2 bases, with 15 bases between. This CDR3 comprises 16 residues. The CDR3 protein is CAISEAPGHTNTEAFF. Here the CDR3 DNA reads TGTGCCATCAGTGAGGCCCCCGGACACACTAACACTGAAGCTTTCTTT.

J is TRBJ1-1 and V is TRBV10-3; TRBD1 might be the D (6 bases). CDR1 and CDR2 from the germline V gene are ENHRY and SYGVKD. This CDR3 region has 12 residues. With 8 bases removed from V and 1 base from J, the gap between germline ends came to 8 bases. CDR3 in DNA: TGTGCCATCGGGACACCGAACACTGAAGCTTTCTTT. This codes for CAIGTPNTEAFF.

The chain has TRBV18 and TRBJ1-2; D is unclear. The V end was cut by 0 bases, the J end by 8 bases, with 10 bases between. CDR3 length: 13 residues. The germline V gene has CDR1 KGHSH and CDR2 LQKENI. Here the CDR3 reads CASSPPLGTGYTF. DNA of the CDR3: TGTGCCAGCTCACCACCGTTAGGAACGGGCTACACCTTC.

The J gene is TRBJ2-3, the V gene TRBV5-6; D is possibly TRBD1 (6 bases). This CDR3 comprises 17 residues. Trimming cost V 2 bases and J 1 base, with 17 bases left between them. Germline CDR1 SGHDT, CDR2 YYEEEE. The CDR3 bases are TGTGCCAGCAGCTTTCGACCACAGGGTATCGGCACAGATACGCAGTATTTT. Translated, it gives CASSFRPQGIGTDTQYF. Combining the CDR3 with reference TRBV5-6 and TRBJ2-3 gives the whole variable domain DAGVTQSPTHLIKTRGQQVTLRCSPKSGHDTVSWYQQALGQGPQFIFQYYEEEERQRGNFPDRFSGHQFPNYSSELNVNALLLGDSALYLCASSFRPQGIGTDTQYFGPGTRLTVL.

The chain couples TRBV19 to TRBJ2-7; D unclear. CDR3 length equals 12 residues. CDR1 is LNHDA, CDR2 SQIVND, per germline (reference sequence). Trimming left V 6 bases short and J 3 bases short, with 9 bases between. The CDR3 DNA is TGTGCCAGTAGCGGTTTCGGCTACGAGCAGTACTTC. Translation: CASSGFGYEQYF.

This chain joins TRBV11-3 and TRBJ2-5; possibly TRBD2 for D (6 bases). This CDR3 is 13 amino acids long. The germline V gene has CDR1 SGHNT and CDR2 YENEEA. V was pared by 5 bases and J by 5 bases, with 12 bases between. CDR3 in DNA: TGTGCCAGCAGCAAGGAGGGCCGGGAGACCCAGTACTTC. Its translation: CASSKEGRETQYF.

This CDR3 reads CASTGGWVTEAFF. Written as DNA, the CDR3 is TGTGCCAGTACGGGGGGATGGGTCACTGAAGCTTTCTTT. The gene calls are TRBV2 and TRBJ1-1; D perhaps matches TRBD1 (5 bases). Germline CDR1 SNHLY, CDR2 FYNNEI. V shed 9 bases and J shed 4 bases, with 15 bases lying between them. The CDR3 is 13 amino acids.

This chain connects TRBV6-6 to TRBJ2-1; 11 bases match TRBD2. Germline-derived CDR1 and CDR2 are MNHNY and SVGAGI (reference sequence). V trimming: 8 bases; J trimming: 7 bases; junction bases outside the gene matches: 10. The CDR3 length is 15 residues. The chain's CDR3 is CASQTSGSYGNEQFF. The CDR3 coding sequence is TGTGCCAGCCAAACTAGCGGGAGTTATGGGAATGAGCAGTTCTTC.

J is TRBJ1-5 and V is TRBV6-5, with 11 bases that match TRBD1. There are 15 residues in the CDR3. Unmatched junction bases numbered 5, after V lost 4 bases and J lost 6 bases. Germline CDR1 is MNHEY and CDR2 is SVGAGI. For the CDR3, the DNA is TGTGCCAGCAGTTGGACAGGGGGCCTCGGTCAGCCCCAGCATTTT. It translates to CASSWTGGLGQPQHF.

The chain employs TRBV7-2 and TRBJ1-2, with D tentatively TRBD1 (6 bases). Germline V CDR1 and CDR2: SGHTA, FQGNSA. V was pared by 5 bases and J by 6 bases, with 16 bases between. CDR3 length equals 14 residues. The DNA for the CDR3 is TGTGCCAGCAGCCCCTCCGGGGGGCGGCATGGCTACACCTTC. Its translation is CASSPSGGRHGYTF.